Presented here are 10 T cell receptor beta chains from one specimen sequenced in a study of blood T cell repertoires in COVID-19. Only in-frame clones appear in the TCRdb table, and some are missing; sequencing was by immunoSEQ multiplex PCR. The sample consists of approximately 94,000 clones, almost 90% of them appearing once. What was sequenced was peripheral blood. The receptors stem from a woman aged 65 to 85 with acute or convalescent COVID-19.

This chain uses TRBV30 with TRBJ1-2; tentatively, D is TRBD1 (6 bases). This CDR3 contains 14 residues. Looked up from germline, CDR1 is GTSNPN and CDR2 is SVGIG (reference sequence). V lost 2 bases, J lost 0 bases, and 10 bases lay in between. DNA of the CDR3: TGTGCCTGGAGTACCCACAGGGCTAACTATGGCTACACCTTC. This codes for CAWSTHRANYGYTF.

The chain joins TRBV7-9 to TRBJ2-4; a possible D gene is TRBD2 (5 bases). This CDR3 is built from 16 residues. Germline-derived CDR1 and CDR2 are SEHNR and FQNEAQ (reference sequence). Trimming cost V 3 bases and J 3 bases, with 15 bases left between them. In nucleotides, the CDR3 is TGTGCCAGCAGCTTTCCGGGGTCGTTGGGCAAAAACATTCAGTACTTC. Its translation is CASSFPGSLGKNIQYF.

In its sample, this clone was seen a few times. The chain is built from TRBV29-1 and TRBJ1-2; 8 nucleotides line up with TRBD1. Trimming cost V 6 bases and J 0 bases; bases outside gene matches: 9. This CDR3 has 15 residues. Germline-derived CDR1 and CDR2 are SQVTM and ANQGSEA. CDR3 nucleotide sequence: TGCAGCGTCAGAGAACAGGGACAGGCTAACTATGGCTACACCTTC. It translates to CSVREQGQANYGYTF.

The chain joins TRBV7-3 to TRBJ2-4; D possibly corresponds to TRBD2 (6 bases). From germline, CDR1 is SGHTA and CDR2 FQGTGA. Trimming left V 5 bases short and J 3 bases short, with 8 bases between. The CDR3 spans 13 residues. DNA of the CDR3: TGTGCCAGCAGCATGGGAGGCAAAAACATTCAGTACTTC. Translating it yields CASSMGGKNIQYF.

The rearrangement links TRBV19 to TRBJ2-4; the D gene is possibly TRBD1 (5 bases). The germline gives CDR1 LNHDA, CDR2 SQIVND (reference sequence). The ends were cut back, 8 bases at V and 0 bases at J, with 14 bases in the middle. The CDR3 runs 15 residues. In nucleotides, the CDR3 is TGTGCCAGTGGAGACAGTTCCCTAGCCAAAAACATTCAGTACTTC. It codes for CASGDSSLAKNIQYF.

The chain carries TRBV28 and TRBJ2-6; 11 bases are a match to TRBD1. The length of the CDR3 is 16 residues. Germline loops: CDR1 MDHEN, CDR2 SYDVKM. V lost 6 bases, J lost 3 bases, and 4 bases stayed unmatched. CDR3 sequence (DNA): TGTGCCAGCAGCTGGACAGGGGGCAGTGGGGCCAACGTCCTGACTTTC. The encoded protein is CASSWTGGSGANVLTF.

The CDR3 here is CASSTTGGDQPQHF. DNA of the CDR3: TGCGCCAGCAGCACGACAGGGGGCGATCAGCCCCAGCATTTT. The chain has TRBV5-1 and TRBJ1-5; 10 bases are shared with TRBD1. Germline V lookup: CDR1 SGHRS, CDR2 YFSETQ. The CDR3 has 14 residues. Germline trimming cut 4 bases from V and 5 bases from J; bases unmatched to any gene: 3.

This clone was detected only once. This chain connects TRBV28 to TRBJ2-1; D is possibly TRBD2 (5 bases). The length of the CDR3 is 16 residues. Germline CDR1 reads MDHEN; CDR2 reads SYDVKM. Trimming shortened V by 7 bases and J by 4 bases, and 20 bases separated the two germline ends. CDR3 sequence reads: CASTTPLPGGYNEQFF. Here the CDR3 DNA reads TGTGCCAGCACCACGCCTCTCCCAGGAGGTTACAATGAGCAGTTCTTC.

The chain employs TRBV6-1 and TRBJ2-7; a possible D gene is TRBD2 (6 bases). Germline V gene lookup returns CDR1 MNHNS and CDR2 SASEGT. The CDR3 sequence is 13 residues long. Trimming cost V 2 bases and J 6 bases, with 11 bases left between them. The CDR3 DNA follows: TGTGCCAGCAGTGAAAATCGGAGGGGCGAGCAGTACTTC. This gives the protein CASSENRRGEQYF.

The chain joins TRBV3-1 (or the pseudogene TRBV3-2) to TRBJ2-7; D not resolved. The CDR3 is made up of 16 amino acids. Per the germline V gene, CDR1 is LGHDT and CDR2 is YNNKEL (reference sequence). The V and J ends lost 1 base and 6 bases respectively, with 19 bases between them. The CDR3 DNA reads as TGTGCCAGCAGCCAAGGAAAACATAGCAGTCAACGCGAGCAGTACTTC. This translates into CASSQGKHSSQREQYF.